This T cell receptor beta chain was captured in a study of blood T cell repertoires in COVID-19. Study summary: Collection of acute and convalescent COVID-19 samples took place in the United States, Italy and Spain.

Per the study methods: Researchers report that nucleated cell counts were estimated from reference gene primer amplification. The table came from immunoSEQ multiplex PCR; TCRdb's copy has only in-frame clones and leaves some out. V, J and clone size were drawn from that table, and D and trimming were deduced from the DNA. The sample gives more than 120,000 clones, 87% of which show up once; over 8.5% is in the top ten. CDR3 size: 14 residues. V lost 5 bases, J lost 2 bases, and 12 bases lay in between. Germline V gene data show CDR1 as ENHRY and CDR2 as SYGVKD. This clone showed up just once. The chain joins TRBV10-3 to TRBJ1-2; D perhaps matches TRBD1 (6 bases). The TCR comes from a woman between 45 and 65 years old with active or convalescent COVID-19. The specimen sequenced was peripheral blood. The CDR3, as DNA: TGTGCCATCAGTCTACAGGGTGAAAACTATGGCTACACCTTC. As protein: CAISLQGENYGYTF.